One and the same sample provided the 2 T cell receptor beta chains below, sequenced in a study of blood T cells in healthy people across ages. With a J-beta primer mix and a sample-barcoded 5' primer, a second PCR ran about 6 to 11 cycles. Using its own MiXCR run on the 5' RACE reads, TCRdb lists one record per CDR3 protein. The sample has 1.5 million to 2 million distinct CDR3 sequences, roughly 27% seen once; the top ten hold about 8%. Input material: blood. These receptors all come from a woman in her 30s in good health.

The chain recombines TRBV9 with TRBJ2-7, with 8 bases that match TRBD1. Trimming cost V 2 bases and J 3 bases; bases outside gene matches: 4. The CDR3 extends over 14 amino acids. Germline CDR1 is SGDLS and CDR2 is YYNGEE. The CDR3, as DNA: TGTGCCAGCAGCGTTACCACAGGGGGCTACGAGCAGTACTTC. Translation: CASSVTTGGYEQYF.

This clonotype was counted ten times or more. J is TRBJ1-2 and V is TRBV7-2, with TRBD1 matching over 9 bases. V trimming: 3 bases; J trimming: 9 bases; junction bases outside the gene matches: 8. The CDR3 has 14 amino acids. Germline values: CDR1 SGHTA, CDR2 FQGNSA. CDR3 loop: CASSLWDRDRRYTF. The CDR3 coding sequence is TGTGCCAGCAGCTTGTGGGACAGGGATAGGCGCTACACCTTC.